The 26 T cell receptor beta chains presented below share a single source sample, sequenced in a study of patients and donors after allogeneic stem cell transplantation (dated by TCRdb to between 2020 and 2021). Libraries were prepared through RT-PCR. The instrument was a NextSeq 550. The public reads were run again by TCRdb, first through fastp at Q25 and then through MiXCR, and only productive beta chains were kept. Merged by CDR3 protein, the rows form single entries marked with the most common genes and DNA. This sample lists 800,000 to 1,000,000 distinct CDR3 sequences; about a sixth were detected once. The top ten clones comprise about 6% of the sample. Sequencing was done on a sample of blood, either unsorted or a sorted T cell fraction (not recorded which). The receptor set was obtained from a human donor who was either an allogeneic HSCT recipient or a stem cell or donor lymphocyte infusion donor (not recorded which). It is not recorded whose cells these are; they may come from a transplant donor.

This sequence joins TRBV3-1 and TRBJ1-1, with TRBD1 identical over 8 bases. Germline V gene sequence: CDR1 LGHDT, CDR2 YNNKEL (reference sequence). Unmatched junction bases numbered 4, after V lost 6 bases and J lost 7 bases. The CDR3 is made up of 12 amino acids. CDR3 residues: CASRHRGGEAFF. In DNA, the CDR3 is TGTGCCAGCAGACACAGGGGGGGTGAAGCTTTCTTT.

V is TRBV12-3 or TRBV12-4 and J is TRBJ2-4; perhaps TRBD2 as D (5 bases). Trimming took off 5 bases at V and 1 base at J, with 6 bases between the two ends. The length of the CDR3 is 13 residues. The CDR3 DNA is TGTGCCAGCAGTCGGGATGCCAAAAACATTCAGTACTTC. It is translated as CASSRDAKNIQYF.

This clonotype was observed a handful of times. The V and J genes are TRBV24-1 and TRBJ2-2; D is unresolved. Germline V gene sequence: CDR1 KGHDR, CDR2 SFDVKD. There are 14 residues in the CDR3. The V end lost 2 bases, the J end lost 9 bases, and 12 bases lay between the germline ends. The CDR3 sequence is CATSDWSDSRELFF. As DNA, the CDR3 is TGTGCCACCAGTGATTGGTCAGATTCCCGGGAGCTGTTTTTT.

This clonotype was detected a few times. The chain combines TRBV29-1 with TRBJ2-3; unclear D gene. The CDR3 runs 14 residues. V dropped 8 bases and J dropped 2 bases, with 17 bases sitting between them. Germline values: CDR1 SQVTM, CDR2 ANQGSEA. CDR3: CSLIGGSPTDTQYF. CDR3 DNA sequence: TGCAGCCTCATAGGTGGCAGCCCCACAGATACGCAGTATTTT.

This clonotype was seen more than once but under ten times. The V call is TRBV4-1, the J call TRBJ2-3; 9 positions match TRBD2. Looked up from germline, CDR1 is MGHRA and CDR2 is YSYEKL. This CDR3 is built from 17 residues. The junction had 8 bases not matched to a gene; V was cut back by 3 bases and J by 1 base. CDR3 region: CASSHHFKRGGTDTQYF. In nucleotides, the CDR3 is TGCGCCAGCAGCCACCATTTCAAGCGGGGGGGCACAGATACGCAGTATTTT.

The table lists this clonotype with a few counts. This chain connects TRBV4-1 to TRBJ1-2; D perhaps matches TRBD1 (6 bases). Germline lookup yields CDR1 MGHRA and CDR2 YSYEKL. Trimming cost V 1 base and J 6 bases, with 15 bases left between them. This CDR3 spans 15 amino acids. CDR3 sequence: CASSQGPLQGHGYTF. In DNA form, the CDR3 reads TGCGCCAGCAGCCAAGGACCCCTTCAGGGGCATGGCTACACCTTC.

The chain combines TRBV20-1 with TRBJ2-7; 13 bases align to TRBD2. CDR3 length equals 12 residues. Germline V gives CDR1 DFQATT, CDR2 SNEGSKA (reference sequence). CDR3 residues: CSGTSGTYEQYF. The CDR3 DNA is TGCAGCGGGACTAGCGGGACCTACGAGCAGTACTTC.

This clonotype was observed a handful of times. The gene calls are TRBV3-1 and TRBJ2-7; unclear D gene. Trimming left V 0 bases short and J 6 bases short, with 9 bases between. The CDR3 spans 13 residues. Germline loops: CDR1 LGHDT, CDR2 YNNKEL (reference sequence). The CDR3 is CASSQDLPTEQYF. The CDR3 DNA follows: TGTGCCAGCAGCCAAGATCTTCCCACCGAGCAGTACTTC.

This clonotype was found a few times. This rearrangement joins TRBV12-3 or TRBV12-4 to TRBJ1-4; perhaps TRBD1 as D (5 bases). This CDR3 region has 14 residues. V gave up 1 base and J gave up 8 bases, with 11 bases separating them. The CDR3 DNA follows: TGTGCCAGCAGTTTAGGGGGGGTTGGCGAAAAACTGTTTTTT. Translating gives CASSLGGVGEKLFF.

The chain links TRBV10-3 to TRBJ2-5; the D is unclear. The CDR3 loop spans 14 amino acids. V lost 6 bases to trimming and J lost 5 bases, with 16 bases between them. Germline-derived CDR1 and CDR2 are ENHRY and SYGVKD. The CDR3 bases are TGTGCCATCAGAGAGACTGTAAAAGGGGAGACCCAGTACTTC. Residues: CAIRETVKGETQYF.

The chain recombines TRBV10-3 with TRBJ2-1; D unclear. Germline V gives CDR1 ENHRY, CDR2 SYGVKD. CDR3 length: 15 residues. V was clipped by 8 bases and J by 5 bases, with 19 bases between them. CDR3 DNA: TGTGCCATCTCCACCTCACGGACCTCGAACAATGAGCAGTTCTTC. This sequence encodes CAISTSRTSNNEQFF.

The chain carries TRBV7-2 and TRBJ2-1, with a possible D match to TRBD2 (6 bases). This CDR3 is built from 15 residues. The germline V gene encodes CDR1 SGHTA and CDR2 FQGNSA. Trimming left V 1 base short and J 7 bases short, with 14 bases between. The CDR3 DNA sequence: TGTGCCAGCAGCTTAGAGTTCTACCGGGGGAATGAGCAGTTCTTC. This translates into CASSLEFYRGNEQFF.

This clonotype has a handful of counts. This chain uses TRBV27 with TRBJ1-1, with no clear D. This CDR3 has 13 amino acids. Germline CDR1 is MNHEY and CDR2 is SMNVEV (reference sequence). The V end lost 5 bases, the J end lost 4 bases, and 11 bases lay between the germline ends. The CDR3 loop is CASSLGSSTEAFF. In DNA form, the CDR3 reads TGTGCCAGCAGTCTCGGGTCGAGCACTGAAGCTTTCTTT.

V and J are TRBV5-1 and TRBJ2-1; maybe TRBD2 (5 bases). This CDR3 region has 15 residues. Per the germline V gene, CDR1 is SGHRS and CDR2 is YFSETQ. The V gene lost 4 bases and the J gene lost 9 bases, with 20 bases spanning the gap. DNA for the CDR3: TGCGCCAGCAGCCGCGGCTGGTCTTTTCGGGGTGAGCAGTTCTTC. This sequence encodes CASSRGWSFRGEQFF.

This clonotype has more than one count but fewer than ten. The chain carries TRBV6-5 and TRBJ2-1, with D tentatively TRBD2 (5 bases). Trimming took off 0 bases at V and 5 bases at J, with 11 bases between the two ends. Germline loops: CDR1 MNHEY, CDR2 SVGAGI. The length of the CDR3 is 15 residues. This chain's CDR3 is CASSYSVSADNEQFF. The CDR3 DNA reads TGTGCCAGCAGTTACTCGGTTAGCGCCGACAATGAGCAGTTCTTC.

This clonotype was found a few times. V usage is TRBV9 and J usage is TRBJ1-1, with 9 bases lining up with TRBD1. The CDR3 totals 17 residues. V trimming: 3 bases; J trimming: 4 bases; junction bases outside the gene matches: 13. Germline V gene data show CDR1 as SGDLS and CDR2 as YYNGEE. CDR3 in amino acids: CASSEGDRVRLATEAFF. The CDR3 nucleotides are TGTGCCAGCAGCGAGGGGGACAGGGTGCGTTTGGCCACTGAAGCTTTCTTT. The full variable domain, its missing parts supplied by reference TRBV9 and TRBJ1-1, is DSGVTQTPKHLITATGQRVTLRCSPRSGDLSVYWYQQSLDQGLQFLIQYYNGEERAKGNILERFSAQQFPDLHSELNLSSLELGDSALYFCASSEGDRVRLATEAFFGQGTRLTVV.

V and J are TRBV4-1 and TRBJ2-2; possible D gene TRBD1, 6 bases. V gave up 3 bases and J gave up 6 bases, with 17 bases separating them. Germline assignment: CDR1 MGHRA and CDR2 YSYEKL. The CDR3 totals 16 residues. CDR3 region: CASSHHRDTASGELFF. As DNA, the CDR3 is TGCGCCAGCAGCCACCACCGGGACACCGCCTCCGGGGAGCTGTTTTTT.

The rearrangement uses TRBV25-1 and TRBJ1-1, with 12 bases fitting TRBD1. Germline assignment: CDR1 MGHDK and CDR2 SYGVNS. After removal of 6 bases from V and 3 bases from J, the junction contained 11 bases not matched to a gene. This CDR3 has 17 residues. This CDR3 is CASRRGTGGARDTEAFF. CDR3 coding DNA: TGTGCCAGCAGAAGAGGGACAGGGGGCGCGCGGGACACTGAAGCTTTCTTT.

The V call is TRBV20-1, the J call TRBJ2-7; D gene unclear. The CDR3 has 12 amino acids. The germline V gene has CDR1 DFQATT and CDR2 SNEGSKA (reference sequence). V lost 3 bases and J 2 bases, leaving 8 bases between the germline ends. CDR3 nucleotide sequence: TGCAGTGCTAGTAATCCGACCTACGAGCAGTACTTC. Its translation is CSASNPTYEQYF.

V gene TRBV2 combines with J gene TRBJ1-5, with TRBD1 as a possible D gene (6 bases). The length of the CDR3 is 15 residues. Per the germline V gene, CDR1 is SNHLY and CDR2 is FYNNEI. Trimming removed 4 bases from V and 5 bases from J, with 15 bases in between. The chain's CDR3 is CASSGRQAVDQPQHF. CDR3 DNA sequence: TGTGCCAGCAGTGGTAGACAGGCGGTCGATCAGCCCCAGCATTTT.

This chain uses TRBV6-1 with TRBJ1-5; D gene uncertain. CDR1 MNHNS and CDR2 SASEGT come from the germline V gene. The V gene lost 5 bases and the J gene lost 3 bases, with 20 bases spanning the gap. The CDR3 is 17 residues long. The chain's CDR3 is CASSPPGEKVSNQPQHF. CDR3 nucleotide sequence: TGTGCCAGCAGTCCACCGGGCGAGAAAGTTTCCAATCAGCCCCAGCATTTT.

This chain uses TRBV5-1 with TRBJ2-5, with 9 bases lining up with TRBD1. Germline CDR1 is SGHRS and CDR2 is YFSETQ. With V trimmed by 0 bases and J by 2 bases, 8 bases remained unmatched. The CDR3 extends over 17 amino acids. CDR3 DNA: TGCGCCAGCAGCTTGGGGGCCCGGGACAGGGATCAAGAGACCCAGTACTTC. This sequence encodes CASSLGARDRDQETQYF. Based on the CDR3 plus reference TRBV5-1 and TRBJ2-5, the full variable domain is KAGVTQTPRYLIKTRGQQVTLSCSPISGHRSVSWYQQTPGQGLQFLFEYFSETQRNKGNFPGRFSGRQFSNSRSEMNVSTLELGDSALYLCASSLGARDRDQETQYFGPGTRLLVL.

This clonotype was counted a few times. CDR3 amino acids: CSARLVADLRYF. The DNA for the CDR3 is TGCAGTGCTAGACTGGTAGCGGACCTCCGCTACTTC. The gene calls are TRBV20-1 and TRBJ2-7, with TRBD2 as a possible D gene (6 bases). The CDR3 is made up of 12 amino acids. Per the germline V gene, CDR1 is DFQATT and CDR2 is SNEGSKA (reference sequence). V lost 2 bases and J 13 bases, leaving 18 bases between the germline ends.

Only a few counts were recorded for this clonotype. The CDR3 DNA reads as TGCAGTGCTAGAGGTTCAGGCAATTCACCCCTCCACTTT. The encoded protein is CSARGSGNSPLHF. V and J are TRBV20-1 and TRBJ1-6, with D hard to call. The CDR3 length is 13 residues. Germline loops: CDR1 DFQATT, CDR2 SNEGSKA (reference sequence). V was trimmed by 1 base and J by 7 bases, leaving 8 bases between them.

The genes are TRBV25-1 and TRBJ2-1; 7 bases fit TRBD1. Germline V gene lookup returns CDR1 MGHDK and CDR2 SYGVNS. This CDR3 is 16 amino acids long. V shed 3 bases and J 9 bases; nucleotides not matched to a gene: 14. CDR3: CASSDPDWSGDSEQFF. Written as DNA, the CDR3 is TGTGCCAGCAGTGACCCAGATTGGTCAGGGGACAGTGAGCAGTTCTTC.

The table lists this clonotype with many counts. This sequence joins TRBV12-3 or TRBV12-4 and TRBJ1-1; D uncertain. The V gene lost 4 bases and the J gene lost 4 bases, with 10 bases spanning the gap. This CDR3 spans 13 amino acids. CDR3 bases: TGTGCCAGCAGTTCGTCGGCGGTCACTGAAGCTTTCTTT. It encodes CASSSSAVTEAFF.